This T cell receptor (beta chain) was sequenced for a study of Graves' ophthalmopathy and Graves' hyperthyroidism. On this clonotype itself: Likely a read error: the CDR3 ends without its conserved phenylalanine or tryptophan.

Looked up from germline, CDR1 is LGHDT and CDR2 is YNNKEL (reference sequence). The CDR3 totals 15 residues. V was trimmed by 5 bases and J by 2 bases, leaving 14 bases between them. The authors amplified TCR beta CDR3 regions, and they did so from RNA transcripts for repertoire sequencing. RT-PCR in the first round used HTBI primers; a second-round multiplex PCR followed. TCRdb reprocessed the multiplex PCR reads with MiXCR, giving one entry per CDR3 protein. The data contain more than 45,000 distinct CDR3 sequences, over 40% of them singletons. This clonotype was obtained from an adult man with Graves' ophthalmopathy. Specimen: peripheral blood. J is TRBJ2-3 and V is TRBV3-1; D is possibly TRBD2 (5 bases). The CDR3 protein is CASSVGRDSTDTQYS. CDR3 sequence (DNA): TGTGCCAGCAGCGTTGGACGGGATTCCACAGATACGCAGTATTCT.